This T cell receptor (beta chain) was captured by sequencing in a study of blood T cell repertoires in COVID-19. The repertoire was sequenced with immunoSEQ multiplex PCR; TCRdb's copy has only in-frame clones and lacks some. The repertoire holds roughly 180,000 clones, with approximately 81% as singletons. This CDR3 has 13 residues. Trimming left V 5 bases short and J 5 bases short, with 10 bases between. The germline CDR1 and CDR2 sequences are SNHLY and FYNNEI. This TCR derives from a woman aged 35 to 49 with acute COVID-19. The chain links TRBV2 to TRBJ2-4; D unclear. Sequencing was done on a sample of PBMCs or T cells enriched from blood (not recorded which). For the CDR3, the DNA is TGTGCCAGCAGTACCGGTTACCAAAACATTCAGTACTTC. The encoded protein is CASSTGYQNIQYF.